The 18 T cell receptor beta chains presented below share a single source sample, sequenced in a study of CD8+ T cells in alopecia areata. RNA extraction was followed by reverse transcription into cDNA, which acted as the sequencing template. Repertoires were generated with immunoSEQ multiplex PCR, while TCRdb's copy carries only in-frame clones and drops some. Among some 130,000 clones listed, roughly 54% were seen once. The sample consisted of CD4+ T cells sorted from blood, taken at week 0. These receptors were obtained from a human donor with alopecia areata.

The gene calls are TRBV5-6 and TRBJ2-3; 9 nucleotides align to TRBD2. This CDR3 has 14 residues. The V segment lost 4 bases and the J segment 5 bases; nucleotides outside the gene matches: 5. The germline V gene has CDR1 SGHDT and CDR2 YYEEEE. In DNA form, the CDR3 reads TGTGCCAGCAGCAAACTAGCGGGTAGAGATACGCAGTATTTT. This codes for CASSKLAGRDTQYF.

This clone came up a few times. The CDR3 region has the DNA TGTGCCAGCAGCAAAGCAGGGCCCCGACTTGGGCATCAAGAGACCCAGTACTTC. Amino acids: CASSKAGPRLGHQETQYF. This chain uses TRBV21-1 with TRBJ2-5. TRBV21-1 is termed a pseudogene. The CDR3 loop spans 18 amino acids.

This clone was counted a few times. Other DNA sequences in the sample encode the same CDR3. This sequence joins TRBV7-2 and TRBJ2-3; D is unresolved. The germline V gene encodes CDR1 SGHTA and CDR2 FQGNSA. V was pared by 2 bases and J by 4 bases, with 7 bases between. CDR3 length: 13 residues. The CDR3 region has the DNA TGTGCCAGCAGCTTAAGGGCCTCAGATACGCAGTATTTT. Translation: CASSLRASDTQYF.

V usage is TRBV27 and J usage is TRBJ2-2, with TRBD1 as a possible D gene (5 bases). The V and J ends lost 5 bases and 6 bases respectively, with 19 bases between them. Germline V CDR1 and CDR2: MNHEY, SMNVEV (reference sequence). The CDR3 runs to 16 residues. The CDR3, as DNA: TGTGCCAGCAGTCTACTTAAGACAGACAAGGCCGGGGAGCTGTTTTTT. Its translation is CASSLLKTDKAGELFF.

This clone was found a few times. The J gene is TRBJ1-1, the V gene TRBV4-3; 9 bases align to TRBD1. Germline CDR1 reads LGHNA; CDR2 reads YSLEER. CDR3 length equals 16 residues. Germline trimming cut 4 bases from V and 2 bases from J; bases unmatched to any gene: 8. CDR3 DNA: TGCGCCAGCAGCCCGCACGGGACAGGGCTTAACACTGAAGCTTTCTTT. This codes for CASSPHGTGLNTEAFF.

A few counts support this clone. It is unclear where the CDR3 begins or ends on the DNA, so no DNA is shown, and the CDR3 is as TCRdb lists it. The CDR3 loop reads CSVGDGARFF. This chain uses TRBV29-1 with TRBJ2-1. The CDR3 numbers 10 amino acids, ends counted. The V gene's germline CDR1 is SQVTM and CDR2 ANQGSEA.

The CDR3 sequence: CASSRPGQGYNEQFF. The CDR3 DNA reads as TGTGCCAGCAGCAGACCGGGACAGGGCTACAATGAGCAGTTCTTC. The chain has TRBV5-6 and TRBJ2-1; 9 bases align to TRBD1. The CDR3 loop spans 15 amino acids. Trimming removed 4 bases from V and 3 bases from J; junction bases left unmatched: 5. Looked up from germline, CDR1 is SGHDT and CDR2 is YYEEEE.

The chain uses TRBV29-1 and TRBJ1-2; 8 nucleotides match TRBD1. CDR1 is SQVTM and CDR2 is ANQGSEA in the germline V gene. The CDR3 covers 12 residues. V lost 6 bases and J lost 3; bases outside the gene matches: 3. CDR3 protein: CSVRGHYYGYTF. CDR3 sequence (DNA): TGCAGCGTCAGGGGGCATTACTATGGCTACACCTTC.

Written as DNA, the CDR3 is TGTGCCAGCTCACCACCGGAGCGGGAGGGCGGCGAGCAGTACTTC. It yields the protein CASSPPEREGGEQYF. This rearrangement joins TRBV18 to TRBJ2-7; 10 bases fit TRBD2. The CDR3 consists of 15 residues. Germline V CDR1 and CDR2: KGHSH, LQKENI. Trimming removed 0 bases from V and 6 bases from J; junction bases left unmatched: 5.

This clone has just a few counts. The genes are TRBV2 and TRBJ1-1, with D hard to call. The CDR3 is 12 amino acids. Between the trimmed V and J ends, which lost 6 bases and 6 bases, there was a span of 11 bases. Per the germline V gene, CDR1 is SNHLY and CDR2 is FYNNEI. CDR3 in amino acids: CASSPDTPEAFF. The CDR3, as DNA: TGTGCCAGCAGCCCAGACACGCCTGAAGCTTTCTTT.

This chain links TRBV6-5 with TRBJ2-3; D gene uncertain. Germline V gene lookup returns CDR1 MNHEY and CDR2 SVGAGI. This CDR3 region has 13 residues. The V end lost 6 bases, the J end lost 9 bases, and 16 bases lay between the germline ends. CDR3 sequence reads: CASRILDSGTQYF. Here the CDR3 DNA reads TGTGCCAGCAGAATTCTCGATAGTGGAACGCAGTATTTT.

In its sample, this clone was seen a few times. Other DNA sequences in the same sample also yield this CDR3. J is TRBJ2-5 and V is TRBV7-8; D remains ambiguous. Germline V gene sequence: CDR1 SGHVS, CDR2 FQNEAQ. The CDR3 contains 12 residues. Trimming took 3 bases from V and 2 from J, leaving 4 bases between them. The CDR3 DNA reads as TGTGCCAGCAGCTTGTTTCAAGAGACCCAGTACTTC. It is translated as CASSLFQETQYF.

This CDR3 is CATSETRQPQHF. In DNA form, the CDR3 reads TGTGCCACCAGCGAGACGCGGCAGCCCCAGCATTTT. J is TRBJ1-5 and V is TRBV15; unclear D gene. The germline V gene has CDR1 LNHNV and CDR2 YYDKDF (reference sequence). The CDR3 is 12 amino acids. V gave up 5 bases and J gave up 7 bases, with 9 bases separating them.

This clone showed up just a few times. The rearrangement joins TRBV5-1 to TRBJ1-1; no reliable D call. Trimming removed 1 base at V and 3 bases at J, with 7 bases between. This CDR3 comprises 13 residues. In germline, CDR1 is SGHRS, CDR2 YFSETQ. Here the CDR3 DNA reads TGCGCCAGCAGCTTGTCGGGTGACACTGAAGCTTTCTTT. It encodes CASSLSGDTEAFF.

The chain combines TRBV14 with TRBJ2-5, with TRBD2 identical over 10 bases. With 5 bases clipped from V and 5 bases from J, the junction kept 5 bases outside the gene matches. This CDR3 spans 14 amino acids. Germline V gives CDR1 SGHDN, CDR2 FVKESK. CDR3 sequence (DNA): TGTGCCAGCAGCTTGCGAGCGGGAGGGGAGACCCAGTACTTC. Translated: CASSLRAGGETQYF.

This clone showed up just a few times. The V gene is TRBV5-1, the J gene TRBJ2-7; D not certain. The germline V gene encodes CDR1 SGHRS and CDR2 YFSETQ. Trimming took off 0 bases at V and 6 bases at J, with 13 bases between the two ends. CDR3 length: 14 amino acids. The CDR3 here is CASSLANGVAEQYF. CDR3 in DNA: TGCGCCAGCAGCTTGGCCAATGGGGTAGCCGAGCAGTACTTC.

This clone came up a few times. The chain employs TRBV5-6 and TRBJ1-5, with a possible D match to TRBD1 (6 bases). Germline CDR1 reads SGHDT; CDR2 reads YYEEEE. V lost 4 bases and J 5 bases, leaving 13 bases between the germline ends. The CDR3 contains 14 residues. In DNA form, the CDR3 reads TGTGCCAGCAGCCTGCAGGGGATAGATCAGCCCCAGCATTTT. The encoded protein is CASSLQGIDQPQHF.

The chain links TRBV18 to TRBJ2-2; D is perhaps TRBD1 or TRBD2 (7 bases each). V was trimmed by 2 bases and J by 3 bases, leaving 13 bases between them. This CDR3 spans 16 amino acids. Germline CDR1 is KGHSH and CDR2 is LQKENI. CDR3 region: CASSPTTGRDTGELFF. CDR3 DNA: TGTGCCAGCTCACCAACGACAGGGAGGGACACCGGGGAGCTGTTTTTT.